This T cell receptor (beta chain) came from a study of identical twins. CDR3 length equals 14 residues. Germline-derived CDR1 and CDR2 are MNHNS and SASEGT. Through template switching, a universal primer site was introduced, and the cDNA contained unique molecular identifiers. A single record per CDR3 protein comes from TCRdb applying MiXCR to the 5' RACE reads. This sample has about 1.7 million distinct CDR3 sequences, with roughly 35% found just once. The clonotype was recovered from a newborn girl in good health. Sequenced input: cord blood. This sequence joins TRBV6-1 and TRBJ2-5, with 7 bases aligning to TRBD2. Matching the DNA end better, TRBJ2-4 makes the J call doubtful. CDR3 loop: CASSELAEDNIQYF. CDR3 in DNA: TGTGCCAGCAGTGAACTAGCGGAAGATAACATTCAGTACTTC.